A selection of T cell receptor beta chains follows, all from one sample in a study of blood T cells in healthy people across ages. Via MiXCR, TCRdb re-called the 5' RACE reads, giving one row per CDR3 protein. Among about 1,800,000 distinct CDR3 sequences listed, roughly 30% were seen once. Material for sequencing was blood. The source of these receptors is a woman aged 30 to 39 in good health. CDR3s include the opening cysteine and the closing phenylalanine or tryptophan. The D gene is left open where the match is weak. Expanded clones are given a class, and other clones once, few, many or no size at all.

CDR3 length	J gene	D gene	clone size	V gene	CDR3 DNA	CDR3 protein
15	TRBJ2-3	NA	NA	TRBV20-1	TGCAGTGCTAGAGATATCCAGGGAAGGGCAGATACGCAGTATTTT	CSARDIQGRADTQYF
14	TRBJ2-1	TRBD2	few	TRBV5-1	TGCGCCAGCAGCTTGGTCGGGGGGAAGAATGAGCAGTTCTTC	CASSLVGGKNEQFF
14	TRBJ1-6	NA	NA	TRBV15	TGTGCCACCAGCAGACAGGGTTGGAATTCACCCCTCCACTTT	CATSRQGWNSPLHF
16	TRBJ2-6	NA	few	TRBV14	TGTGCCAGCAGCGCCCAGGGGGGCGCTGGGGCCAACGTCCTGACTTTC	CASSAQGGAGANVLTF
18	TRBJ2-5	TRBD2	few	TRBV4-2	TGTGCCAGCAGCCAAGATCTTGCGGGGGGGGCGAGGGAAGAGACCCAGTACTTC	CASSQDLAGGAREETQYF
17	TRBJ2-3	TRBD2	few	TRBV12-3/TRBV12-4	TGTGCCAGCAGTTTGATAGCCGGGACTAGCGCGACAGATACGCAGTATTTT	CASSLIAGTSATDTQYF
15	TRBJ2-7	TRBD1	many	TRBV11-2	TGTGCCAGCAGGGAAGCCGGACAGGGGGCGCGGGTGCAGTACTTC	CASREAGQGARVQYF
13	TRBJ1-4	NA	NA	TRBV30	TGTGCCTGGAGTGTAGGCGGTCCAGGGTCTCTGTTTTTT	CAWSVGGPGSLFF
14	TRBJ2-3	NA	NA	TRBV24-1	TGTGTCACCAGTGTTAAGTCGGTTCCAGATACGCAGTATTTT	CVTSVKSVPDTQYF
16	TRBJ1-3	NA	NA	TRBV10-3	TGTGCCATCAGTGAGTCGAAAGGCCAGGCTGGAAACACCATATATTTT	CAISESKGQAGNTIYF
13	TRBJ2-5	NA	few	TRBV10-3	TGTGCCACCAGCCTCCCACTGGGGGAGACCCAGTACTTC	CATSLPLGETQYF
15	TRBJ1-2	NA	once	TRBV20-1	TGCAGTGCTAGAGATGGGGGGGGTGCCCTGGGGGGCTACACCTTC	CSARDGGGALGGYTF
15	TRBJ2-7	NA	many	TRBV12-3/TRBV12-4	TGTGCCAGCAGTTTTTTCGTTTTAGCAGCCTACGAGCAGTACTTC	CASSFFVLAAYEQYF
15	TRBJ2-7	NA	NA	TRBV28	TGTGCCAGCAGTTTATCCGGGACGGCAGCCGACGAGCAGTACTTC	CASSLSGTAADEQYF
16	TRBJ2-7	TRBD1	NA	TRBV28	TGTGCCAGCAGTCCGCGAAGGGGACAGGGAAAGTACGAGCAGTACTTC	CASSPRRGQGKYEQYF
13	TRBJ1-6	NA	NA	TRBV28	TGTGCCATCAAGAACCTTTATAGTTCACCCCTCCACTTT	CAIKNLYSSPLHF
13	TRBJ2-7	TRBD1	once	TRBV30	TGTGCCTGGAGGCGGACAGGACTTTACGAGCAGTACTTC	CAWRRTGLYEQYF
14	TRBJ2-7	TRBD2	few	TRBV28	TGTGCCAGCAGGGACGGGAGGCCCACCTACGAGCAGTACTTC	CASRDGRPTYEQYF
12	TRBJ2-1	NA	NA	TRBV6-2/TRBV6-3	TGTGCCAGCAGGAAAGTAAAAAATGAGCAGTTCTTC	CASRKVKNEQFF
17	TRBJ2-6	NA	many	TRBV6-1	TGTGCCAGCAGTGAGTACAGGGTGACCTCTGGGGCCAACGTCCTGACTTTC	CASSEYRVTSGANVLTF
15	TRBJ2-3	TRBD2	few	TRBV5-5	TGTGCCAGCAGTCCACAGACTAGCGGGGGAATTACGCAGTATTTT	CASSPQTSGGITQYF
15	TRBJ1-1	NA	NA	TRBV6-5	TGTACCAGCAGTTACTCGACGGGAATGAACACTGAAGCTTTCTTT	CTSSYSTGMNTEAFF
16	TRBJ2-3	NA	NA	TRBV6-4	TGTGCCAGCAGTGCCGACGGGGTAAGCGTCACAGATACGCAGTATTTT	CASSADGVSVTDTQYF
14	TRBJ2-7	NA	many	TRBV12-3/TRBV12-4	TGTGCCAGCAGTTTTGGTGGGGCCGCCCACGAGCAGTACTTC	CASSFGGAAHEQYF
13	TRBJ2-7	NA	NA	TRBV4-3	TGCGCCAGCAGCATTTGGACGGGCTACGAGCAGTACTTC	CASSIWTGYEQYF
13	TRBJ1-1	NA	NA	TRBV10-3	TGTGCCATCAGCCGGACAGAGAACACTGAAGCTTTCTTT	CAISRTENTEAFF
14	TRBJ1-2	NA	many	TRBV20-1	TGCAGTGCTACCTTTAGCGAAGGGAAGTATGGCTACACCTTC	CSATFSEGKYGYTF
16	TRBJ2-7	NA	NA	TRBV28	TGTGCCAGCAGGCCTGTCCGGGACACAGCTACCTACGAGCAGTACTTC	CASRPVRDTATYEQYF